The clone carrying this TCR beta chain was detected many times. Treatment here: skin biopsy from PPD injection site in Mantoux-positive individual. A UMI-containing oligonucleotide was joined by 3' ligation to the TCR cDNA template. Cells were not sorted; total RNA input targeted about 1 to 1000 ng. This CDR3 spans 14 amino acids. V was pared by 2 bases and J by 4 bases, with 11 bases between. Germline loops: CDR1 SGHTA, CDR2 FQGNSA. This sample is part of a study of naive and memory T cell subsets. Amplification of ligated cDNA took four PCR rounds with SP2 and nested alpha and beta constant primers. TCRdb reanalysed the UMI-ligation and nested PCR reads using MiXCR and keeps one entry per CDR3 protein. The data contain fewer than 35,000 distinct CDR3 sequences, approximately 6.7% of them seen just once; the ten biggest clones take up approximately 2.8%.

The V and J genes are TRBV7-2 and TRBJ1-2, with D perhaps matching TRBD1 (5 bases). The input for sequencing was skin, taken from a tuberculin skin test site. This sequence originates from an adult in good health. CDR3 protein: CASSLSPGLYGYTF. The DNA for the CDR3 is TGTGCCAGCAGCTTAAGTCCAGGGCTCTATGGCTACACCTTC.